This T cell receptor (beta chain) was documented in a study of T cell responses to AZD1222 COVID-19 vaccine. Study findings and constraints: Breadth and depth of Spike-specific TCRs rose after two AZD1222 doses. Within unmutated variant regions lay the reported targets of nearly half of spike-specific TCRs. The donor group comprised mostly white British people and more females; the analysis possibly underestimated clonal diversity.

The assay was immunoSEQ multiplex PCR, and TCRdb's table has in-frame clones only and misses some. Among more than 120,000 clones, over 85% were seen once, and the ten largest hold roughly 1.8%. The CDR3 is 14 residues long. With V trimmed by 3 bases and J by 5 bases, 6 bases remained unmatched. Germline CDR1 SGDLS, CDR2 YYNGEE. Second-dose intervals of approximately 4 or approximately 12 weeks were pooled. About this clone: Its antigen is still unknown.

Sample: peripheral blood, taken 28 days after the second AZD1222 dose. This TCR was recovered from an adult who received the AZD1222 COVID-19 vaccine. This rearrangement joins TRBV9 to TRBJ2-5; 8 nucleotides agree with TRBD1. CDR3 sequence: CASSARTGPETQYF. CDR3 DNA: TGTGCCAGCAGCGCCCGGACAGGGCCGGAGACCCAGTACTTC.